The 29 T cell receptor beta chains in this list originate from one sample, sequenced in a study of shared clonotypes between healthy human individuals. CD45RO-negative, CCR7-selected cells formed the naive CD8 fraction, which excluded terminally differentiated effector memory CD45RA+ cells. The table came from immunoSEQ multiplex PCR; TCRdb's copy has only in-frame clones and leaves some out. The data hold around 650,000 clones, with 95% to 96% observed a single time. Sequenced: naive CD8+ T cells sorted from blood. All receptors come from a woman in her twenties or thirties in good health.

The rearrangement joins TRBV4-1 to TRBJ2-3; 7 bases are a match to TRBD2. Germline V gives CDR1 MGHRA, CDR2 YSYEKL. Germline trimming cut 3 bases from V and 0 bases from J; bases unmatched to any gene: 12. The CDR3 has 18 amino acids. The CDR3, as DNA: TGCGCCAGCAGCCATGGGGATGGACTAGTAGGTAGCACAGATACGCAGTATTTT. As protein: CASSHGDGLVGSTDTQYF.

The CDR3 spells CASSQRTGDYAFHEQYF. CDR3 in DNA: TGTGCCAGCAGCCAGAGGACAGGGGACTATGCCTTCCACGAGCAGTACTTC. The chain recombines TRBV13 with TRBJ2-7; TRBD1 matches at 9 bases. V dropped 5 bases and J dropped 5; count of bases not matched to a gene: 16. Germline CDR1 and CDR2: PRHDT and FYEKMQ (reference sequence). There are 17 residues in the CDR3.

The chain couples TRBV28 to TRBJ1-1, with 7 bases aligning to TRBD1. CDR1 is MDHEN and CDR2 is SYDVKM in the germline V gene. The CDR3 runs 13 residues. V shed 6 bases, J shed 7 bases, and the junction held 8 bases outside the gene matches. The CDR3 loop reads CASSPWTGSEAFF. The CDR3 region has the DNA TGTGCCAGCAGCCCCTGGACAGGCAGTGAAGCTTTCTTT.

This clone was observed a single time. J is TRBJ1-1 and V is TRBV7-2, with D perhaps TRBD1 (6 bases). Trimming stripped 5 bases from V and 1 base from J, with 20 bases between. The CDR3 contains 17 residues. Germline lookup yields CDR1 SGHTA and CDR2 FQGNSA. CDR3 bases: TGTGCCAGCAGCGAGCCGGGGGGCCACGAATGGAACACTGAAGCTTTCTTT. Amino acids: CASSEPGGHEWNTEAFF.

This chain uses TRBV30 with TRBJ2-1; TRBD2 matches 8 bases. V lost 4 bases, J lost 7 bases, and 12 bases stayed unmatched. There are 15 residues in the CDR3. Germline CDR1 is GTSNPN and CDR2 is SVGIG (reference sequence). The CDR3 loop is CAWKGNSGSWNEQFF. Here the CDR3 DNA reads TGTGCCTGGAAGGGGAACAGCGGGAGCTGGAATGAGCAGTTCTTC.

Concerning this clone: The sample contains more than one DNA sequence encoding this CDR3. V is TRBV27 and J is TRBJ2-7; TRBD1 matches at 10 bases. CDR3 length: 14 amino acids. Germline CDR1 and CDR2: MNHEY and SMNVEV (reference sequence). V lost 3 bases and J lost 4; bases outside the gene matches: 3. The CDR3 bases are TGTGCCAGCAGTTTGGGACAGGGGTTGTACGAGCAGTACTTC. Amino acid sequence: CASSLGQGLYEQYF.

The chain joins TRBV28 to TRBJ1-2; D is ambiguous. This CDR3 comprises 14 residues. V gave up 6 bases and J gave up 0 bases, with 11 bases separating them. CDR1 MDHEN and CDR2 SYDVKM come from the germline V gene. For the CDR3, the DNA is TGTGCCAGCAGCCCGATATCCACTAACTATGGCTACACCTTC. Encoded protein: CASSPISTNYGYTF.

J is TRBJ2-6 and V is TRBV15, with a weak D call TRBD2 (6 bases). CDR1 LNHNV and CDR2 YYDKDF come from the germline V gene (reference sequence). Trimming removed 8 bases from V and 2 bases from J, with 10 bases in between. CDR3 length equals 14 residues. The CDR3 bases are TGTGCCACCCGGCGGGGCACTGGGGCCAACGTCCTGACTTTC. Residues: CATRRGTGANVLTF. The whole variable domain, remainder taken from reference TRBV15 and TRBJ2-6, is DAMVIQNPRYQVTQFGKPVTLSCSQTLNHNVMYWYQQKSSQAPKLLFHYYDKDFNNEADTPDNFQSRRPNTSFCFLDIRSPGLGDTAMYLCATRRGTGANVLTFGAGSRLTVL.

J is TRBJ2-7 and V is TRBV5-6; D uncertain. The V end lost 0 bases, the J end lost 0 bases, and 7 bases lay between the germline ends. Germline lookup yields CDR1 SGHDT and CDR2 YYEEEE. This CDR3 is built from 14 residues. The DNA for the CDR3 is TGTGCCAGCAGCTTGGGGGATAGCTCCTACGAGCAGTACTTC. This encodes CASSLGDSSYEQYF.

The chain couples TRBV2 to TRBJ1-2, with D possibly being TRBD1 (6 bases). V lost 8 bases to trimming and J lost 1 base, with 20 bases between them. The CDR3 sequence is 16 residues long. Germline CDR1 and CDR2: SNHLY and FYNNEI. The CDR3 region has the DNA TGTGCCAGCGGGTCCCGGGACATACTACATAACTATGGCTACACCTTC. It translates to CASGSRDILHNYGYTF.

The chain is built from TRBV28 and TRBJ2-1; TRBD2 might be the D (5 bases). Germline CDR1 MDHEN, CDR2 SYDVKM. The CDR3 covers 14 residues. V was pared by 5 bases and J by 6 bases, with 14 bases between. CDR3 sequence reads: CASSPGLGSNEQFF. The CDR3 DNA follows: TGTGCCAGCAGTCCAGGACTGGGGAGCAATGAGCAGTTCTTC.

The rearrangement uses TRBV10-3 and TRBJ1-4; 8 positions agree with TRBD1. The ends lost 6 bases at V and 4 bases at J; junction bases unmatched: 4. Germline CDR1 and CDR2: ENHRY and SYGVKD. The CDR3 totals 14 residues. CDR3 residues: CAISPGGDNEKLFF. As DNA, the CDR3 is TGTGCCATCAGCCCAGGGGGCGATAATGAAAAACTGTTTTTT.

This chain joins TRBV18 and TRBJ1-5; D is undetermined. From germline, CDR1 is KGHSH and CDR2 LQKENI. Trimming cost V 0 bases and J 0 bases, with 15 bases left between them. This CDR3 has 18 residues. CDR3 in amino acids: CASSPPGVGRLSNQPQHF. The CDR3 bases are TGTGCCAGCTCACCACCGGGTGTTGGCAGACTTAGCAATCAGCCCCAGCATTTT.

The CDR3 DNA sequence: TGTGCCAGCAGTCGCGGCGGAGAGACCCAGTACTTC. Protein sequence: CASSRGGETQYF. The gene calls are TRBV6-6 and TRBJ2-5; no clear D gene. Germline V CDR1 and CDR2: MNHNY, SVGAGI (reference sequence). Trimming stripped 5 bases from V and 4 bases from J, with 8 bases between. The CDR3 totals 12 residues.

The table lists this clone with a count of one. Other DNA sequences of this sample code for an identical CDR3. The chain uses TRBV27 and TRBJ2-7; TRBD2 matches at 12 bases. The CDR3 runs to 16 residues. Germline assignment: CDR1 MNHEY and CDR2 SMNVEV (reference sequence). Losses at the gene ends were 6 bases for V and 2 bases for J; bases not matched to a gene: 8. CDR3 DNA sequence: TGTGCCAGCAGCATTCTCCTAGCGGGAGGGCCCTACGAGCAGTACTTC. This translates into CASSILLAGGPYEQYF.

To note about this clone: At one of its ends the junction is not consistent with the germline gene, which may arise from a read error. This rearrangement joins TRBV7-9 to TRBJ2-1, with a tentative D call TRBD1 (6 bases). The CDR3 runs 15 residues. Looked up from germline, CDR1 is SEHNR and CDR2 is FQNEAQ (reference sequence). DNA of the CDR3: TGTGCCAGCAGCTTAGGGGCTGGGACACCCAATAAGCAGTTCTTC. Amino acid sequence: CASSLGAGTPNKQFF.

This chain connects TRBV30 to TRBJ1-4; D not resolved. Germline CDR1 GTSNPN, CDR2 SVGIG (reference sequence). The V and J ends lost 7 bases and 5 bases respectively, with 11 bases between them. This CDR3 spans 12 amino acids. CDR3 in amino acids: CASSGSNEKLFF. DNA of the CDR3: TGTGCCTCTTCGGGATCAAATGAAAAACTGTTTTTT. Full variable domain (rest looked up from reference TRBV30 and TRBJ1-4): SQTIHQWPATLVQPVGSPLSLECTVEGTSNPNLYWYRQAAGRGLQLLFYSVGIGQISSEVPQNLSASRPQDRQFILSSKKLLLSDSGFYLCASSGSNEKLFFGSGTQLSVL.

The J gene is TRBJ2-2, the V gene TRBV5-6, with 9 bases fitting TRBD2. V was clipped by 0 bases and J by 2 bases; unmatched bases: 2. In germline, CDR1 is SGHDT, CDR2 YYEEEE. The CDR3 is made up of 16 amino acids. DNA of the CDR3: TGTGCCAGCAGCTTGGCCCTAGCGGGAAACACCGGGGAGCTGTTTTTT. Translating gives CASSLALAGNTGELFF.

On this clone itself: The same CDR3 is also encoded by other DNA sequences in this sample. The V and J genes are TRBV10-1 and TRBJ2-7; D uncertain. The length of the CDR3 is 13 residues. Trimming left V 6 bases short and J 1 base short, with 10 bases between. The germline gives CDR1 WNHNN, CDR2 SYGVQD (reference sequence). The CDR3 loop is CASSAGLSYEQYF. In nucleotides, the CDR3 is TGCGCCAGCAGCGCCGGGCTGTCCTACGAGCAGTACTTC.

The rearrangement links TRBV5-4 to TRBJ2-7, with 9 bases lining up with TRBD1. Trimming at V came to 4 bases and at J to 4 bases, leaving 3 bases not matched to a gene. This CDR3 is built from 13 residues. Germline V gene lookup returns CDR1 SGHNT and CDR2 YYREEE (reference sequence). The CDR3 DNA is TGTGCCAGCAGCCAGGACAGGGGATACGAGCAGTACTTC. As protein: CASSQDRGYEQYF.

V and J are TRBV6-5 and TRBJ2-7; 14 nucleotides line up with TRBD2. The trim removed 5 bases at V and 4 bases at J, leaving 4 bases unmatched. Germline values: CDR1 MNHEY, CDR2 SVGAGI. The CDR3 is made up of 15 amino acids. In nucleotides, the CDR3 is TGTGCCAGCAGTCCCCGACTAGCGGGAGGGTACGAGCAGTACTTC. This encodes CASSPRLAGGYEQYF.

The rearrangement uses TRBV11-2 and TRBJ2-7; no firm D call. The CDR3 runs to 14 residues. Germline lookup yields CDR1 SGHAT and CDR2 FQNNGV. V was clipped by 3 bases and J by 2 bases, with 11 bases between them. The CDR3 coding sequence is TGTGCCAGCAGCTTCGTCCTTTCGACCTACGAGCAGTACTTC. It codes for CASSFVLSTYEQYF.

V usage is TRBV5-4 and J usage is TRBJ2-2; D not resolved. This CDR3 has 15 residues. The ends were cut back, 4 bases at V and 6 bases at J, with 16 bases in the middle. The germline V gene has CDR1 SGHNT and CDR2 YYREEE (reference sequence). The CDR3 nucleotides are TGTGCCAGCAGCCAACGAGGAGTGCGTCCCGGGGAGCTGTTTTTT. Translation gives CASSQRGVRPGELFF.

The CDR3 coding sequence is TGTGCGATTGGAAACAGGGGCTCCTACAATGAGCAGTTCTTC. Translating gives CAIGNRGSYNEQFF. The chain combines TRBV27 with TRBJ2-1, with 7 nucleotides matching TRBD1. This CDR3 spans 14 amino acids. Germline CDR1 and CDR2: MNHEY and SMNVEV (reference sequence).

V is TRBV29-1 and J is TRBJ1-2; D remains unclear. Germline CDR1 SQVTM, CDR2 ANQGSEA. The CDR3 is 14 residues long. V dropped 2 bases and J dropped 4 bases, with 14 bases sitting between them. This CDR3 reads CSVEFEETFYGYTF. As DNA, the CDR3 is TGCAGCGTTGAATTTGAGGAAACGTTCTATGGCTACACCTTC.

In regard to this clone: The same CDR3 is also encoded by other DNA sequences in this sample. CDR3 coding DNA: TGTGCCAGTAGTCCAAGGACAGCGAACACTGAAGCTTTCTTT. This encodes CASSPRTANTEAFF. The gene calls are TRBV19 and TRBJ1-1; weak D call: TRBD1 (6 bases). The CDR3 consists of 14 residues. The germline gives CDR1 LNHDA, CDR2 SQIVND (reference sequence). The germline V and J ends were trimmed by 5 bases and 1 base, with 11 bases remaining between them.

Comments on this clone: An end of the junction does not agree with germline; a read error may underlie this. The chain employs TRBV4-1 and TRBJ2-4; possible D gene TRBD1, 6 bases. The CDR3 consists of 11 residues. CDR1 and CDR2 from the germline V gene are MGHRA and YSYEKL. The CDR3 spells CASSQGQGMDF. CDR3 in DNA: TGCGCCAGCAGCCAAGGTCAGGGGATGGACTTC.

The chain joins TRBV7-9 to TRBJ2-5; tentatively, D is TRBD1 or TRBD2 (5 bases each). This CDR3 has 14 amino acids. V lost 7 bases and J 2 bases, leaving 14 bases between the germline ends. Per germline, CDR1 SEHNR and CDR2 FQNEAQ (reference sequence). The CDR3 sequence is CASNPGPKQETQYF. The DNA for the CDR3 is TGTGCCAGCAACCCGGGACCAAAACAAGAGACCCAGTACTTC.

The rearrangement uses TRBV4-2 and TRBJ2-1; a possible D gene is TRBD1 (5 bases). Germline CDR1 LGHNA, CDR2 YNFKEQ. This CDR3 contains 14 residues. Trimming took off 7 bases at V and 8 bases at J, with 18 bases between the two ends. The CDR3 region is CASTYTSTVDEQFF. The CDR3 DNA reads TGTGCCAGCACCTACACATCGACAGTGGATGAGCAGTTCTTC.